Listed here are 9 T cell receptor beta chains from one sample, sequenced in a study of blood T cells in healthy people across ages. The second PCR ran about 6 to 12 cycles with a sample-barcoded 5' primer and J-beta primers. TCRdb processed the 5' RACE reads anew with MiXCR; each CDR3 protein has one entry. The data hold 590,000 or so distinct CDR3 sequences, with approximately 30% observed a single time. Material: blood. These receptors originate from a woman over 75 in good health.

The gene calls are TRBV7-2 and TRBJ2-3, with TRBD1 as a possible D gene (5 bases). Germline loops: CDR1 SGHTA, CDR2 FQGNSA. The CDR3 loop spans 15 amino acids. Trimming removed 1 base from V and 5 bases from J, with 13 bases in between. CDR3 coding DNA: TGTGCCAGCAGCTTAGGGGGCCCGAGGAGAGATACGCAGTATTTT. This codes for CASSLGGPRRDTQYF.

This clonotype was counted ten times or more. The chain is built from TRBV12-3 or TRBV12-4 and TRBJ1-1; no reliable D call. Trimming left V 5 bases short and J 2 bases short, with 12 bases between. The CDR3 length is 14 residues. The CDR3 DNA reads as TGTGCCAGCAGTCCCCGGGAGGGCAACACTGAAGCTTTCTTT. Translation gives CASSPREGNTEAFF.

This clonotype was recorded a few times. CDR3 DNA: TGCGCCAGCAAGGGTACAGGGCTGAGCTCCTATAATTCACCCCTCCACTTT. Its translation is CASKGTGLSSYNSPLHF. The chain carries TRBV5-1 and TRBJ1-6; maybe TRBD1 (6 bases). V lost 6 bases, J lost 0 bases, and 16 bases lay in between. The germline V gene encodes CDR1 SGHRS and CDR2 YFSETQ. The CDR3 runs 17 residues.

The genes are TRBV28 and TRBJ2-7; no reliable D call. Germline V gene lookup returns CDR1 MDHEN and CDR2 SYDVKM. This CDR3 contains 13 residues. Trimming stripped 7 bases from V and 3 bases from J, with 13 bases between. CDR3 sequence (DNA): TGTGCCAGCACCCGTAAGTATTTCTACGAGCAGTACTTC. Protein product: CASTRKYFYEQYF.

V and J are TRBV7-9 and TRBJ2-3; D ambiguous. The CDR3 has 13 residues. With 6 bases removed from V and 1 base from J, the gap between germline ends came to 8 bases. Germline V gene lookup returns CDR1 SEHNR and CDR2 FQNEAQ (reference sequence). The CDR3 reads CASRYRGTDTQYF. CDR3 DNA sequence: TGTGCCAGCAGATATCGCGGCACAGATACGCAGTATTTT.

V and J are TRBV12-3 or TRBV12-4 and TRBJ2-1, with a tentative D call TRBD1 (5 bases). CDR3 length: 15 amino acids. Deletions cut 2 bases from V and 0 bases from J, with 8 bases between. In DNA, the CDR3 is TGTGCCAGCAGTTTAAAGGGGAACTCCTACAATGAGCAGTTCTTC. This translates into CASSLKGNSYNEQFF.

This clonotype was found many times. This sequence joins TRBV11-1 and TRBJ2-5, with D maybe TRBD1 (7 bases). Trimming cost V 4 bases and J 7 bases, with 19 bases left between them. CDR1 and CDR2 (germline): SGHAT, FQDESV (reference sequence). The length of the CDR3 is 15 residues. CDR3 loop: CASSSSGGMPGTQYF. DNA of the CDR3: TGTGCCAGCAGCTCATCAGGGGGGATGCCGGGGACCCAGTACTTC.

This clonotype was observed a handful of times. The rearrangement joins TRBV7-2 to TRBJ1-6; no firm D call. This CDR3 comprises 15 residues. V lost 3 bases to trimming and J lost 4 bases, with 10 bases between them. Germline V lookup: CDR1 SGHTA, CDR2 FQGNSA. CDR3 in amino acids: CASSFQEGYNSPLHF. The CDR3 DNA reads TGTGCCAGCAGCTTCCAGGAAGGTTATAATTCACCCCTCCACTTT.

This clonotype has more than one count but fewer than ten. A much more abundant neighbour one base away suggests this may be a read error. The rearrangement uses TRBV20-1 and TRBJ2-7; TRBD2 aligns across 8 bases. After removal of 0 bases from V and 3 bases from J, the junction contained 10 bases not matched to a gene. This CDR3 is built from 16 residues. Germline assignment: CDR1 DFQATT and CDR2 SNEGSKA (reference sequence). The CDR3 loop is CSARDSRGSGGYEQYF. DNA for the CDR3: TGCAGTGCTAGAGATTCCCGGGGGAGCGGGGGCTACGAGCAGTACTTC.